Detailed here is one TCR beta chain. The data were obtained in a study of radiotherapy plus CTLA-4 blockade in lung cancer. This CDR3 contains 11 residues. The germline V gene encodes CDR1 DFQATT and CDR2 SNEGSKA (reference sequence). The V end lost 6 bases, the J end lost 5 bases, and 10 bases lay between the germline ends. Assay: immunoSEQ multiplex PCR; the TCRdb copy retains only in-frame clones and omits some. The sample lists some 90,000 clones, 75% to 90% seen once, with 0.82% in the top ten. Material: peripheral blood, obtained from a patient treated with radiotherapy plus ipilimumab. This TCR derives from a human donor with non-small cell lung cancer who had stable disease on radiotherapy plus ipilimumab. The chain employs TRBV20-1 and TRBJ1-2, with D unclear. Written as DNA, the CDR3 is TGCAGTGCACCATTTGAATATGGCTACACCTTC. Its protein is CSAPFEYGYTF.